A selection of T cell receptor beta chains follows, all from one sample in a study of blood T cell repertoires in COVID-19. Generated by immunoSEQ multiplex PCR, the TCRdb table keeps only in-frame clones and is missing some. The sample consists of about 200,000 clones, roughly 88% of them appearing once. The specimen was peripheral blood. These receptors were obtained from a human donor with active or convalescent COVID-19. The donor label of this sample is uncertain. The CDR3 runs from the conserved cysteine through the conserved F or W. Fields, in order: clone size, D gene, V gene, J gene, CDR3 DNA, CDR3 protein. D genes are given only for firm matches. Not every row has a clone size; where given, it reads once, few, many or a size class.

size: few
D: NA
V: TRBV18
J: TRBJ2-5
DNA: TGTGCCAGCTCACCGGACAGCAAAGAGACCCAGTACTTC
CDR3: CASSPDSKETQYF

size: NA
D: NA
V: TRBV5-1
J: TRBJ1-5
DNA: TGCGCCAGCAGCTTGGCCAGAAATCAGCCCCAGCATTTT
CDR3: CASSLARNQPQHF

size: NA
D: NA
V: TRBV5-6
J: TRBJ2-1
DNA: TGTGCCAGCAGCACCCCTCCCAGGGGTCGGCCACCAGTTTTCAATGAGCAGTTCTTC
CDR3: CASSTPPRGRPPVFNEQFF

size: NA
D: NA
V: TRBV20-1
J: TRBJ2-3
DNA: TGCAGTGCTAGCCCAGGGGTATCCGGGTATTTT
CDR3: CSASPGVSGYF

size: NA
D: TRBD1
V: TRBV4-3
J: TRBJ2-1
DNA: TGCGCCAGCAGCCAGGCTATCTCGGACAGGTACTCCTACAATGAGCAGTTCTTC
CDR3: CASSQAISDRYSYNEQFF

size: NA
D: TRBD1
V: TRBV30
J: TRBJ1-5
DNA: TGTGCCTGGAGCCCACAGGGGAACCAGCCCCAGCATTTT
CDR3: CAWSPQGNQPQHF

size: NA
D: NA
V: TRBV28
J: TRBJ1-1
DNA: TGTGCCAGCACACTTGGGGAGTTTAGCACTGAAGCTTTCTTT
CDR3: CASTLGEFSTEAFF

size: NA
D: NA
V: TRBV3-1/TRBV3-2
J: TRBJ2-3
DNA: TGTGCCAGCAGCCTCAGCGGTAAGGAGGGGGATACGCAGTATTTT
CDR3: CASSLSGKEGDTQYF

size: NA
D: NA
V: TRBV20-1
J: TRBJ1-1
DNA: TGCAGTGCTAGTAGCTGGGGAAGCGGTGGGAACACTGAAGCTTTCTTT
CDR3: CSASSWGSGGNTEAFF

size: once
D: NA
V: TRBV11-3
J: TRBJ2-1
DNA: TGTGCCAGCAGCTCCCGACGGGGGTACAATGAGCAGTTCTTC
CDR3: CASSSRRGYNEQFF

size: NA
D: TRBD1
V: TRBV6-5
J: TRBJ2-2
DNA: TGTGCCAGCAGTATACAGGGGCCTAACGGGGAGCTGTTTTTT
CDR3: CASSIQGPNGELFF

size: once
D: NA
V: TRBV4-1
J: TRBJ1-1
DNA: TGCGCCAGCAGCCATCTCGGTTTGAGGGAGGGGGCTTTCTTT
CDR3: CASSHLGLREGAFF

size: NA
D: NA
V: TRBV7-3
J: TRBJ2-2
DNA: TGTGCCAGCAGCTTAAATCCTGCGGTTTCGAACACCGGGGAGCTGTTTTTT
CDR3: CASSLNPAVSNTGELFF

size: NA
D: TRBD2
V: TRBV2
J: TRBJ2-1
DNA: TGTGCCAGCAGCCTAGCGGGGATTGAGCAGTTCTTC
CDR3: CASSLAGIEQFF

size: NA
D: NA
V: TRBV27
J: TRBJ2-5
DNA: TGTGCCAGCAGTTCTGGAAGGGGTGAGACCCAGTACTTC
CDR3: CASSSGRGETQYF

size: NA
D: NA
V: TRBV7-8
J: TRBJ1-5
DNA: TGTGCCAGCAGCTTAGGCGGGGATCAGCCCCAGCATTTT
CDR3: CASSLGGDQPQHF

size: NA
D: NA
V: TRBV3-1/TRBV3-2
J: TRBJ1-1
DNA: TGTGCCAGCAGCCGAAAATCGAGGAGCACTGAAGCTTTCTTT
CDR3: CASSRKSRSTEAFF

size: NA
D: TRBD2
V: TRBV5-4
J: TRBJ2-7
DNA: TGTGCCAGCAGCTTTTACGGGAGGGTCTACGAGCAGTACTTC
CDR3: CASSFYGRVYEQYF

size: NA
D: NA
V: TRBV18
J: TRBJ2-1
DNA: TGTGCCAGCTCACGACCCGGTGGCGGGGCTTCCTACAATGAGCAGTTCTTC
CDR3: CASSRPGGGASYNEQFF

size: NA
D: NA
V: TRBV18
J: TRBJ2-5
DNA: TGTGCCAGCTCACCACGCGGCGGGGGCTCCCAAGAGACCCAGTACTTC
CDR3: CASSPRGGGSQETQYF

size: few
D: NA
V: TRBV12-3/TRBV12-4
J: TRBJ1-1
DNA: TGTGCCAGCAGGGTACACCGAGGCACTGAAGCTTTCTTT
CDR3: CASRVHRGTEAFF

size: NA
D: TRBD2
V: TRBV2
J: TRBJ2-1
DNA: TGTGCCAGCAGTGTCCGGCGGGAGACCAATGAGCAGTTCTTC
CDR3: CASSVRRETNEQFF

size: NA
D: TRBD2
V: TRBV2
J: TRBJ2-3
DNA: TGTGCCAGCAGTGAAATAGCGGGAGTGGTAGATACGCAGTATTTT
CDR3: CASSEIAGVVDTQYF

size: NA
D: NA
V: TRBV7-9
J: TRBJ1-1
DNA: TGTGCCAGCAGATCAATACAGAGCAACACTGAAGCTTTCTTT
CDR3: CASRSIQSNTEAFF

size: NA
D: TRBD1
V: TRBV5-5
J: TRBJ1-2
DNA: TGTGCCAGCAGCCTAACAGGGGGTGTTCTCTATGGCTACACCTTC
CDR3: CASSLTGGVLYGYTF

size: NA
D: TRBD1
V: TRBV7-7
J: TRBJ2-1
DNA: TGTGCCAGCAGCCGGACAGGGGCTCCCGGCAATGAGCAGTTCTTC
CDR3: CASSRTGAPGNEQFF

size: NA
D: NA
V: TRBV5-1
J: TRBJ1-6
DNA: TGCGCCAGCAGCTTGGATGGAGGGTCAAGTTCACCCCTCCACTTT
CDR3: CASSLDGGSSSPLHF

size: NA
D: TRBD1
V: TRBV7-9
J: TRBJ2-7
DNA: TGTGCCAGCAGCCAGAAACTTGGGACAGGGAGTTCCTACGAGCAGTACTTC
CDR3: CASSQKLGTGSSYEQYF

size: NA
D: TRBD1
V: TRBV19
J: TRBJ1-2
DNA: TGTGCCAGTAGCAGAGGGACAGGATATGGCTACACCTTC
CDR3: CASSRGTGYGYTF

size: NA
D: NA
V: TRBV28
J: TRBJ1-1
DNA: TGTGCCAGCAGTTTTGGTTTGGGGCAGGGTGAAGCTTTCTTT
CDR3: CASSFGLGQGEAFF

size: NA
D: NA
V: TRBV6-6
J: TRBJ1-2
DNA: TGTGCCAGCAGTTCCACTAGGACCGGGCACTATGGCTACACCTTC
CDR3: CASSSTRTGHYGYTF

size: few
D: NA
V: TRBV28
J: TRBJ1-2
DNA: TGTGCCACCCGGGAGGAGGGCTCGGAAAACTATGGCTACACCTTC
CDR3: CATREEGSENYGYTF

size: NA
D: TRBD1
V: TRBV7-9
J: TRBJ1-1
DNA: TGTGCCAGCAGCCCATGGACAGGGAAGGGGGGCACTGAAGCTTTCTTT
CDR3: CASSPWTGKGGTEAFF

size: NA
D: TRBD1
V: TRBV7-9
J: TRBJ2-2
DNA: TGTGCCAGCAGCCAAGACAGGGTCTATGACACCGGGGAGCTGTTTTTT
CDR3: CASSQDRVYDTGELFF

size: NA
D: TRBD2
V: TRBV29-1
J: TRBJ2-1
DNA: TGCAGCGTTCTGACTAGCGGGGCGGTTTACAATGAGCAGTTCTTC
CDR3: CSVLTSGAVYNEQFF

size: NA
D: TRBD1
V: TRBV5-4
J: TRBJ1-5
DNA: TGTGCCAGCAGCCGCATTGGGACAGGGGGATCCGGGGAGCCCCAGCATTTT
CDR3: CASSRIGTGGSGEPQHF

size: NA
D: TRBD2
V: TRBV6-5
J: TRBJ2-7
DNA: TGTGCCAGCAGTCCCCACAGGACTAGAGTGGAGCAGTACTTC
CDR3: CASSPHRTRVEQYF

size: few
D: NA
V: TRBV4-1
J: TRBJ2-1
DNA: TGCGCCAGCAGCCAAGAGTCAAATTCCTACAATGAGCAGTTCTTC
CDR3: CASSQESNSYNEQFF

size: NA
D: TRBD2
V: TRBV15
J: TRBJ2-7
DNA: TGTGCCACCAGCAGAGTGCTAGCGGGAGGCTACGAGCAGTACTTC
CDR3: CATSRVLAGGYEQYF

size: NA
D: TRBD2
V: TRBV10-3
J: TRBJ2-7
DNA: TGTGCCATCATGTTTGGACTAGCGGGATCCTACGAGCAGTACTTC
CDR3: CAIMFGLAGSYEQYF

size: NA
D: NA
V: TRBV13
J: TRBJ2-1
DNA: TGTGCCAGCAGGCCACGGACTACTCACTCCTACAATGAGCAGTTCTTC
CDR3: CASRPRTTHSYNEQFF

size: once
D: NA
V: TRBV7-9
J: TRBJ2-1
DNA: TGTGCCAGCAGACCCTCGGGCTACAATGAGCAGTTCTTC
CDR3: CASRPSGYNEQFF

size: NA
D: NA
V: TRBV7-9
J: TRBJ2-1
DNA: TGTGCCAGCAGCTTATCAACGGGGTGGGGCAATGAGCAGTTCTTC
CDR3: CASSLSTGWGNEQFF

size: NA
D: TRBD1
V: TRBV15
J: TRBJ2-2
DNA: TGTGCCATCCGGGACAGGGGGCAAACCGGGGAGCTGTTTTTT
CDR3: CAIRDRGQTGELFF

size: NA
D: NA
V: TRBV12-3/TRBV12-4
J: TRBJ2-3
DNA: TGTGCCAGCAGTCCAGGCACAGATACGCAGTATTTT
CDR3: CASSPGTDTQYF

size: NA
D: TRBD2
V: TRBV11-3
J: TRBJ2-1
DNA: TGTGCCAGCAGCTTAACTAGCGGGAATTCCAATGAGCAGTTCTTC
CDR3: CASSLTSGNSNEQFF

size: few
D: TRBD1
V: TRBV19
J: TRBJ1-3
DNA: TGTGCCAGTAGTTCCGGGACAGGGGCAGGAAACACCATATATTTT
CDR3: CASSSGTGAGNTIYF

size: NA
D: TRBD2
V: TRBV11-2
J: TRBJ2-1
DNA: TGTGCCAGCAGCTACGGCCCGGGACTAGTCTACAATGAGCAGTTCTTC
CDR3: CASSYGPGLVYNEQFF

size: once
D: NA
V: TRBV19
J: TRBJ1-2
DNA: TGTGCCAGTAGTACATCAGGGTTTTTGGGCTACACCTTC
CDR3: CASSTSGFLGYTF

size: NA
D: NA
V: TRBV11-2
J: TRBJ2-3
DNA: TGTGCCAGCAGCCAGACACGAGGGAGAGGGATCACAGATACGCAGTATTTT
CDR3: CASSQTRGRGITDTQYF

size: NA
D: TRBD2
V: TRBV5-4
J: TRBJ2-5
DNA: TGTGCCAGCAGCTTGGTTCTAGCGGGGAGTGAGACCCAGTACTTC
CDR3: CASSLVLAGSETQYF

size: NA
D: NA
V: TRBV5-1
J: TRBJ2-2
DNA: TGCGCCAGCAGCTCCCTAACCGGGGAGCTGTTTTTT
CDR3: CASSSLTGELFF

size: NA
D: TRBD1
V: TRBV5-5
J: TRBJ1-1
DNA: TGTGCCAGCAGCCGGGACAGGGTGAACACTGAAGCTTTCTTT
CDR3: CASSRDRVNTEAFF

size: NA
D: NA
V: TRBV3-1/TRBV3-2
J: TRBJ2-1
DNA: TGTGCCAGCAGCCAAGGAGGGACTAATGAGCAGTTCTTC
CDR3: CASSQGGTNEQFF

size: NA
D: NA
V: TRBV5-1
J: TRBJ2-3
DNA: TGCGCCAGCAGAGGGGTCACAGATACGCAGTATTTT
CDR3: CASRGVTDTQYF